Shown below are 10 T cell receptor beta chains from a single sample sequenced in a study of T cell responses to AZD1222 COVID-19 vaccine. The table came from immunoSEQ multiplex PCR; TCRdb's copy has only in-frame clones and leaves some out. This table holds over 100,000 clones, 85% to 90% found once. The sample here was peripheral blood, taken on day 0 of AZD1222 vaccination. The receptors here all came from an adult in good health.

The rearrangement links TRBV2 to TRBJ2-3; 8 bases line up with TRBD1. The germline CDR1 and CDR2 sequences are SNHLY and FYNNEI. The junction had 10 bases not matched to a gene; V was cut back by 6 bases and J by 8 bases. CDR3 length: 14 amino acids. Written as DNA, the CDR3 is TGTGCCAGCAGGGTTGGACAGGGACAAGTTACGCAGTATTTT. Translation: CASRVGQGQVTQYF.

CDR3 bases: TGTGCCAGCAGCTTGCCGGGACAGGGGTACTCTGGGGCCAACGTCCTGACTTTC. Translated, it gives CASSLPGQGYSGANVLTF. The V gene is TRBV5-4, the J gene TRBJ2-6; 10 bases fit TRBD1. This CDR3 is built from 18 residues. V was clipped by 1 base and J by 0 bases; unmatched bases: 4. Germline-derived CDR1 and CDR2 are SGHNT and YYREEE (reference sequence).

The CDR3 nucleotides read TGTGCCAGCAGCCGGGGGACAGGGGGCGCCCGGCCCCAGCATTTT. This translates into CASSRGTGGARPQHF. The chain employs TRBV3-1 (or the pseudogene TRBV3-2) and TRBJ1-5, with 12 bases aligning to TRBD1. Germline V gene data show CDR1 as LGHDT and CDR2 as YNNKEL (reference sequence). Trimming cost V 4 bases and J 9 bases; bases outside gene matches: 7. This CDR3 is built from 15 residues.

The gene calls are TRBV4-1 and TRBJ2-3; D gene uncertain. The CDR3 is made up of 13 amino acids. Looked up from germline, CDR1 is MGHRA and CDR2 is YSYEKL. With 2 bases removed from V and 5 bases from J, the gap between germline ends came to 8 bases. The CDR3 region is CASSQLLKDTQYF. The CDR3 nucleotides are TGCGCCAGCAGCCAACTACTTAAAGATACGCAGTATTTT.

CDR3 sequence: CASSPGRTYGYTF. CDR3 in DNA: TGTGCCAGCAGCCCTGGACGGACCTATGGCTACACCTTC. The chain is built from TRBV12-3 or TRBV12-4 and TRBJ1-2, with D unresolved. Trimming took off 6 bases at V and 4 bases at J, with 12 bases between the two ends. CDR3 size: 13 residues.

The chain recombines TRBV18 with TRBJ1-1; 8 bases are shared with TRBD1. Germline lookup yields CDR1 KGHSH and CDR2 LQKENI. CDR3 size: 15 residues. The junction had 4 bases not matched to a gene; V was cut back by 3 bases and J by 1 base. CDR3 in DNA: TGTGCCAGCTCACCTAGGACAGGGCCGAACACTGAAGCTTTCTTT. It encodes CASSPRTGPNTEAFF.

V is TRBV9 and J is TRBJ2-1; 7 positions match TRBD2. The germline V gene has CDR1 SGDLS and CDR2 YYNGEE. CDR3 length equals 14 residues. The junction had 6 bases not matched to a gene; V was cut back by 3 bases and J by 6 bases. The CDR3 DNA reads as TGTGCCAGCAGCGGGGGGGGACTGCTCAATGAGCAGTTCTTC. This translates into CASSGGGLLNEQFF.

The rearrangement joins TRBV30 to TRBJ1-5; D not resolved. V lost 1 base and J lost 5, with 9 bases in between. Germline V gene data show CDR1 as GTSNPN and CDR2 as SVGIG (reference sequence). The CDR3 length is 13 residues. CDR3 region: CAWSGLNHQPQHF. Here the CDR3 DNA reads TGTGCCTGGAGTGGACTAAACCATCAGCCCCAGCATTTT.

The genes are TRBV24-1 and TRBJ2-1; no definite D call. The germline V gene has CDR1 KGHDR and CDR2 SFDVKD. V dropped 4 bases and J dropped 9 bases, with 9 bases sitting between them. The CDR3 is 12 amino acids. Written as DNA, the CDR3 is TGTGCCACCAGTGAAATAGGTCTTGAGCAGTTCTTC. It translates to CATSEIGLEQFF.

The chain has TRBV6-5 and TRBJ1-2; 7 bases map to TRBD1. This CDR3 spans 13 amino acids. Germline values: CDR1 MNHEY, CDR2 SVGAGI. V shed 6 bases and J 8 bases; nucleotides not matched to a gene: 9. CDR3 sequence: CASRVTGMDGYTF. DNA of the CDR3: TGTGCCAGCAGGGTGACAGGGATGGACGGCTACACCTTC.